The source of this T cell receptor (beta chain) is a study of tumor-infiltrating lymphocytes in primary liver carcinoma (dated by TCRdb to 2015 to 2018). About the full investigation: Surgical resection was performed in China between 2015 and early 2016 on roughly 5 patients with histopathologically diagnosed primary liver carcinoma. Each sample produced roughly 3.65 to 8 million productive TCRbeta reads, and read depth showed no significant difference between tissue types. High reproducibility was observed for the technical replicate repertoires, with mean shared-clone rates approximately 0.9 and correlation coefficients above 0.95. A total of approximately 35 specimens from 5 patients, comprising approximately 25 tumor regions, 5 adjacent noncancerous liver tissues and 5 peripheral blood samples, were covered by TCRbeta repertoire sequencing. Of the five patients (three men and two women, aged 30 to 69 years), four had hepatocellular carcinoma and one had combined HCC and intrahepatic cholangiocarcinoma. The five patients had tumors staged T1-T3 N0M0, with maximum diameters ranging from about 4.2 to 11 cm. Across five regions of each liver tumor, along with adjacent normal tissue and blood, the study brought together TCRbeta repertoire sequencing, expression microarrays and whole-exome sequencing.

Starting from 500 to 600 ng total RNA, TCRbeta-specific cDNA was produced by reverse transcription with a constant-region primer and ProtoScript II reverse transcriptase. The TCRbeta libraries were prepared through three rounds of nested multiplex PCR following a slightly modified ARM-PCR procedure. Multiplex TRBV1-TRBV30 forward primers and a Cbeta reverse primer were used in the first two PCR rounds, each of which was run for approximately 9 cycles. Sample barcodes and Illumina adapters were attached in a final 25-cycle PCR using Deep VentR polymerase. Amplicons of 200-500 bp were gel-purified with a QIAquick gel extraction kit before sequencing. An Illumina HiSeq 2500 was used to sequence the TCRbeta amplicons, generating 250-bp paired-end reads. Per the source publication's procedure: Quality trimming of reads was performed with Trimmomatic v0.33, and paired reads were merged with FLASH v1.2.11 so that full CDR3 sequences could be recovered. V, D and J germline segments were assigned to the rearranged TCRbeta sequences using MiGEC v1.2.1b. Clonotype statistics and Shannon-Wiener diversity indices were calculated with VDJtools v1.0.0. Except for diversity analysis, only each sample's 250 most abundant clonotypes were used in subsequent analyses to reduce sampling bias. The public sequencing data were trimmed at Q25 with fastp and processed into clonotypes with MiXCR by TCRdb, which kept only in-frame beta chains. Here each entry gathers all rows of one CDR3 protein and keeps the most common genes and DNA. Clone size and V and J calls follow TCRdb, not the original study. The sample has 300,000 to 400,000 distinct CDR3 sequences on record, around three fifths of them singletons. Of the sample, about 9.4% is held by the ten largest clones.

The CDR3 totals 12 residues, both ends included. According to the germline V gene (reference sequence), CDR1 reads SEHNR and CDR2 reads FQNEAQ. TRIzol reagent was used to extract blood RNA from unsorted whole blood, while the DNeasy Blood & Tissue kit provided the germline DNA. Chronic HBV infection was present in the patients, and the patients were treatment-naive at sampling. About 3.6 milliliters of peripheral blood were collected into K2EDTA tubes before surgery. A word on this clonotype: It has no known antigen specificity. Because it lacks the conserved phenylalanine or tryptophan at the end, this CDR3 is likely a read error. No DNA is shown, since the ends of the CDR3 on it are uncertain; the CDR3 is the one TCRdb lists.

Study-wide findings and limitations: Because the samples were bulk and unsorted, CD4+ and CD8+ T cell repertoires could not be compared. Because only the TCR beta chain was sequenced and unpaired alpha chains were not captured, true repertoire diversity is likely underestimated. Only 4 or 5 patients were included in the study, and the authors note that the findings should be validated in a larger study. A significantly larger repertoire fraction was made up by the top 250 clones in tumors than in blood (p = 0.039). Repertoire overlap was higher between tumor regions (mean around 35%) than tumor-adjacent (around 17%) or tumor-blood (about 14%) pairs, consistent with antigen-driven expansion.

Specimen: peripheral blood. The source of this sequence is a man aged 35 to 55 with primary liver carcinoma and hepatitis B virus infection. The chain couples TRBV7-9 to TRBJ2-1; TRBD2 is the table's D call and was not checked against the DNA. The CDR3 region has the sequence CASRRDSGEQFL.